This TCR beta chain was recorded in a study of CD8 T cells in Susac syndrome. Random hexamers were used to reverse transcribe 0.5 to 1 ug of RNA. The method of amplification for TCR beta CDR3 was immunoSEQ multiplex PCR, covering 54 Vbeta and 13 Jbeta. Using its own MiXCR run on the immunoSEQ multiplex PCR reads, TCRdb lists one record per CDR3 protein. The data show 150,000 to 180,000 distinct CDR3 sequences, approximately 94% seen once. The CDR3 covers 12 residues. Germline CDR1 reads GTSNPN; CDR2 reads SVGIG (reference sequence). The J segment lost 8 bases and the V segment lost 3 bases, leaving 4 bases of the junction unmatched.

This clonotype was obtained from a human donor with multiple sclerosis. The chain is built from TRBV30 and TRBJ1-2; 9 bases fit TRBD1. The sample consisted of CD8+ T cells from PBMCs. In DNA, the CDR3 is TGTGCCTGGAGAGACAGGGGGTTCGGCTACACCTTC. Translating gives CAWRDRGFGYTF.